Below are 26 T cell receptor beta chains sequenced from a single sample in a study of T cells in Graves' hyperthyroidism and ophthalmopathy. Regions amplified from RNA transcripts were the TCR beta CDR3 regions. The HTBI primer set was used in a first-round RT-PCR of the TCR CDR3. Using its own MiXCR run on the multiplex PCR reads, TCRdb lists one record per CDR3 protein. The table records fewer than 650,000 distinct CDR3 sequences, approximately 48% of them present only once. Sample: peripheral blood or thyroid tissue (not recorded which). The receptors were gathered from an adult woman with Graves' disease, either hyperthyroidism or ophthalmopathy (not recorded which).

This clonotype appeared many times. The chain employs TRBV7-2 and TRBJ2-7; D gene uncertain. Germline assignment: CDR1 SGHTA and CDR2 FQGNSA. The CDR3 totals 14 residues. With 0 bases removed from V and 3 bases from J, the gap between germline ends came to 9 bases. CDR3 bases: TGTGCCAGCAGCTTAGCGGTACAGTACTACGAGCAGTACTTC. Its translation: CASSLAVQYYEQYF.

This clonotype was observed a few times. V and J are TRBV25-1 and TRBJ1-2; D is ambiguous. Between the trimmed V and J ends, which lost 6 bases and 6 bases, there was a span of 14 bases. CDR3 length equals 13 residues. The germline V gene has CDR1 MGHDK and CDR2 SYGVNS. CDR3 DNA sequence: TGTGCCAGCAGCTATCTCGGAGGAGATGGCTACACCTTC. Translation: CASSYLGGDGYTF.

CDR3 bases: TGCAGTGCTAGGGGAGTGGAGAACACTGAAGCTTTCTTT. It yields the protein CSARGVENTEAFF. The genes are TRBV20-1 and TRBJ1-1; D unclear. The V end lost 3 bases, the J end lost 1 base, and 9 bases lay between the germline ends. The CDR3 extends over 13 amino acids. Germline V gene data show CDR1 as DFQATT and CDR2 as SNEGSKA (reference sequence).

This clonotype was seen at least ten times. For the CDR3, the DNA is TGCAGCGTCCGGGAGGAGTACGAGCAGTACTTC. Encoded protein: CSVREEYEQYF. The rearrangement uses TRBV29-1 and TRBJ2-7; 7 bases are a match to TRBD2. V gave up 6 bases and J gave up 4 bases; unmatched junction bases: 3. CDR3 length: 11 amino acids. CDR1 is SQVTM, CDR2 ANQGSEA, per germline.

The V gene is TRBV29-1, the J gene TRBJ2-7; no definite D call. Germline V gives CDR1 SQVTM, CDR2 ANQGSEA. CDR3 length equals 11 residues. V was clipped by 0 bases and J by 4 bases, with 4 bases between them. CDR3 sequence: CSVEELYEQYF. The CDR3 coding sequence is TGCAGCGTTGAAGAACTATACGAGCAGTACTTC.

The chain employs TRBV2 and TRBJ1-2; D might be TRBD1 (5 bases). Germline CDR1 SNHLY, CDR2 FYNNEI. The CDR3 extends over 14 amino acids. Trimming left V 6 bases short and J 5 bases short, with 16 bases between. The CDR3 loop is CASSVPSGTYGYTF. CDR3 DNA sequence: TGTGCCAGCAGCGTCCCCTCCGGGACTTATGGCTACACCTTC.

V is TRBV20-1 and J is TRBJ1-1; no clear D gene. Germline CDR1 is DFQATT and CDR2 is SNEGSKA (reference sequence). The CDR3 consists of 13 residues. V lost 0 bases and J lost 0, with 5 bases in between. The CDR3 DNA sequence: TGCAGTGCTAGAGATTTTTTGAACACTGAAGCTTTCTTT. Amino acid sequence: CSARDFLNTEAFF.

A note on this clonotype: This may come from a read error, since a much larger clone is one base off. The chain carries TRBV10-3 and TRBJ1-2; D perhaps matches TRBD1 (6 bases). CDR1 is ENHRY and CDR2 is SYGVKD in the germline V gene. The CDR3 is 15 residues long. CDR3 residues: CASSPSTGTNYGYTF. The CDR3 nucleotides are TGTGCCAGCAGTCCTTCGACAGGTACTAACTATGGCTACACCTTC.

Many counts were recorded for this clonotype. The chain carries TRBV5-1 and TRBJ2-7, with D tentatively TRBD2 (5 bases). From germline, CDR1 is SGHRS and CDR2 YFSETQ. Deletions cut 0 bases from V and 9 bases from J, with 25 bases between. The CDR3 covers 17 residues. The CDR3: CASSLDGLTGIRRRQYF. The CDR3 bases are TGCGCCAGCAGCTTGGATGGCCTAACGGGGATCAGACGAAGGCAGTACTTC.

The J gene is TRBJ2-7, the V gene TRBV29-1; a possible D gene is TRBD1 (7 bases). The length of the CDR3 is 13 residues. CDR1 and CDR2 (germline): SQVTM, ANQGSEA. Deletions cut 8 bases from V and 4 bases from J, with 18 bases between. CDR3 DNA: TGCAGCACCCCAGGGGGGACAGTGTACGAGCAGTACTTC. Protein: CSTPGGTVYEQYF.

Here the CDR3 reads CSASGGATSDEQYF. The CDR3 nucleotides are TGCAGTGCTAGCGGGGGGGCTACTAGCGACGAGCAGTACTTC. The chain links TRBV20-1 to TRBJ2-7; 8 bases map to TRBD2. The germline gives CDR1 DFQATT, CDR2 SNEGSKA (reference sequence). V trimming: 3 bases; J trimming: 5 bases; junction bases outside the gene matches: 9. This CDR3 has 14 residues.

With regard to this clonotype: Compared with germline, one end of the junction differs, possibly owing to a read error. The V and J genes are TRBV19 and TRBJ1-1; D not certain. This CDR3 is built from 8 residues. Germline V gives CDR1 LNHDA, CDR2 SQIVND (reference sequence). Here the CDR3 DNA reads TGTGCCAGTAGTAGGCTGAGTTTT. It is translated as CASSRLSF.

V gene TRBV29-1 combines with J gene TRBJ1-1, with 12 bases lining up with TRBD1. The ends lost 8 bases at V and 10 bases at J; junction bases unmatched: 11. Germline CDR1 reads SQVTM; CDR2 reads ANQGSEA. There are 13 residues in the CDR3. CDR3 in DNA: TGCAGCAGTAGAAACCGGGACAGGGGGCCAGCTTTCTTT. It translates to CSSRNRDRGPAFF.

The CDR3 coding sequence is TGTGCCATCAGCCAGTACGGTGGGGACAATCAGCCCCAGCATTTT. This encodes CAISQYGGDNQPQHF. The rearrangement links TRBV10-3 to TRBJ1-5; D is uncertain. CDR3 length equals 15 residues. The germline V gene encodes CDR1 ENHRY and CDR2 SYGVKD. V was clipped by 6 bases and J by 3 bases, with 15 bases between them.

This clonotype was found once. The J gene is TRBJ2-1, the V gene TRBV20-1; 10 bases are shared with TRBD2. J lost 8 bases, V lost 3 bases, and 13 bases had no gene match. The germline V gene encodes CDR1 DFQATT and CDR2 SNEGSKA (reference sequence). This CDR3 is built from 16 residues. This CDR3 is CSARNWAGTSVYEQFF. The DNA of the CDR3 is TGCAGTGCTAGGAATTGGGCAGGGACTAGCGTGTATGAGCAGTTCTTC.

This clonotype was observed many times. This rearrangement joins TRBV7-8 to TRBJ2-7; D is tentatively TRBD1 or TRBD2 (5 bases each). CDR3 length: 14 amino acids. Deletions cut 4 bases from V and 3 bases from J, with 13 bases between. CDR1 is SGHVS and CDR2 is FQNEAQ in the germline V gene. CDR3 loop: CASSSGRINYEQYF. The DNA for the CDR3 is TGTGCCAGCAGCTCGGGACGGATAAACTACGAGCAGTACTTC.

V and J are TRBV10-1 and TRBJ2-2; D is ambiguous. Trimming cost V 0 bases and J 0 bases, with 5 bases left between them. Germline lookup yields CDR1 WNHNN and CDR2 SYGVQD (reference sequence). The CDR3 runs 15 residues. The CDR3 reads CASSESNANTGELFF. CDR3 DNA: TGCGCCAGCAGTGAGTCGAACGCGAACACCGGGGAGCTGTTTTTT.

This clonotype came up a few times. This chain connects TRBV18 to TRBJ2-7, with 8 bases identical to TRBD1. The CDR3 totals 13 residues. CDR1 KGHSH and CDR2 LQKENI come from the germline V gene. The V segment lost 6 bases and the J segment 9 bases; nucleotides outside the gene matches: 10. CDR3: CASSPDRVGVQYF. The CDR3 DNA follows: TGTGCCAGCTCGCCGGACAGGGTTGGGGTGCAGTACTTC.

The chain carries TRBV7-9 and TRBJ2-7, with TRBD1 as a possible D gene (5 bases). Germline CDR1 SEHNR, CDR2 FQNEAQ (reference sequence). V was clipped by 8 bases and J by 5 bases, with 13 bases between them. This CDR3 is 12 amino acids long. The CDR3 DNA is TGTGCCAGCCGTGGGATAGGGGACGAGCAGTACTTC. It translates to CASRGIGDEQYF.

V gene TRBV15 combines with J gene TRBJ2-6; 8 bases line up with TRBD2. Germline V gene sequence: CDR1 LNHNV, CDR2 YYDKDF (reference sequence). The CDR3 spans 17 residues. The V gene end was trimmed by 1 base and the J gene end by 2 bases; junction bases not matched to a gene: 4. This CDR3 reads CATSRGTAGAGANVLTF. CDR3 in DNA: TGTGCCACCAGCAGAGGTACAGCGGGAGCTGGGGCCAACGTCCTGACTTTC.

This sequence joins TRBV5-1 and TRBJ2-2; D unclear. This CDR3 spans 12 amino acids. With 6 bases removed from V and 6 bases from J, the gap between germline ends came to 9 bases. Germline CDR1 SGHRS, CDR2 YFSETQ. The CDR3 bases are TGCGCCAGCACGATCGAGGCCGGGGAGCTGTTTTTT. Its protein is CASTIEAGELFF. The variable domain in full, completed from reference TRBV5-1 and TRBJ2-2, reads KAGVTQTPRYLIKTRGQQVTLSCSPISGHRSVSWYQQTPGQGLQFLFEYFSETQRNKGNFPGRFSGRQFSNSRSEMNVSTLELGDSALYLCASTIEAGELFFGEGSRLTVL.

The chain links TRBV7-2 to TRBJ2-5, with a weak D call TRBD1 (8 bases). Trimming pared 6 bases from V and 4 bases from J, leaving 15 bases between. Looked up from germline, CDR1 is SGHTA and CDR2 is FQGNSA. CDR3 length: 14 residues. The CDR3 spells CASRETGGGETQYF. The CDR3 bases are TGTGCCAGCAGGGAAACAGGGGGGGGAGAGACCCAGTACTTC.

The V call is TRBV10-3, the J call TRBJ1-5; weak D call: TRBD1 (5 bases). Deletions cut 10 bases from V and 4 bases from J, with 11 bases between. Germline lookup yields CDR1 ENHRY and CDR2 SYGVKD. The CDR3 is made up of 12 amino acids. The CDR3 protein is CASSRENQPQHF. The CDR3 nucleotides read TGTGCCAGCAGCAGGGAAAATCAGCCCCAGCATTTT.

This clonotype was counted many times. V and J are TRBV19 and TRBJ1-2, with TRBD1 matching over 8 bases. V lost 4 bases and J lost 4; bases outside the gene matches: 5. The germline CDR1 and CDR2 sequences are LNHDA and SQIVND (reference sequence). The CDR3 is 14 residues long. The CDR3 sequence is CASSTGTGPYGYTF. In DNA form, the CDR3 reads TGTGCCAGTAGTACCGGGACAGGCCCCTATGGCTACACCTTC.

CDR3 DNA: TGTGCCAGCAGCACCCGTGGGACAGGGGGTAGCGAGCAGTACTTC. Amino acid sequence: CASSTRGTGGSEQYF. The chain joins TRBV6-2 or TRBV6-3 to TRBJ2-7; 11 nucleotides align to TRBD1. Per the germline V gene, CDR1 is MNHEY and CDR2 is SVGEGT. This CDR3 region has 15 residues. With 6 bases clipped from V and 6 bases from J, the junction kept 10 bases outside the gene matches.

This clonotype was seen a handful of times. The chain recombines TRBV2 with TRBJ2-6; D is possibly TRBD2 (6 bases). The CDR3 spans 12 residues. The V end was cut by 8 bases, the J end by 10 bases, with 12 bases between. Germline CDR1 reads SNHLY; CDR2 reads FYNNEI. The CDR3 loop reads CASEEGLNVLTF. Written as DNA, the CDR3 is TGTGCCAGCGAGGAGGGGCTTAACGTCCTGACTTTC.